One TCR beta chain is described in this entry. Its specificity is not known. These data come from a study of early T cells in non-severe SARS-CoV-2 infection. For the study at large: Unsorted whole-blood RNA was sequenced in bulk, leaving chains unpaired. Study outcomes and limitations: There was a bias toward anti-spike CD8 responses in VDJdb matching, which missed private and CD4 specificities.

The CDR3 is 14 residues long. Trimming cost V 6 bases and J 7 bases; bases outside gene matches: 10. In germline, CDR1 is MGHDK, CDR2 SYGVNS. Unique molecular identifiers were affixed to single, distinct cDNA molecules. TCRdb itself ran the 5' RACE reads through MiXCR, one entry per CDR3 protein. In the table there are approximately 65,000 distinct CDR3 sequences, approximately 14% of which are singletons. The rearrangement uses TRBV25-1 and TRBJ1-1; 8 positions match TRBD1. Sequenced input: whole blood. The receptor was isolated from an adult who was a healthcare worker with PCR-confirmed SARS-CoV-2 infection or an uninfected control (not recorded which). In nucleotides, the CDR3 is TGTGCCAGCAGGACGACAGGGGCCAATATTGAAGCTTTCTTT. Translating gives CASRTTGANIEAFF.